This is a list of T cell receptor beta chains from one sample in a study of T-cell reconstitution after alpha-beta-depleted transplantation in children. TCRdb analysed the PCR reads with MiXCR anew, one entry per CDR3 protein. The repertoire holds roughly 110,000 distinct CDR3 sequences, with about 9.3% as singletons. This material consisted of PBMCs, taken before TCRalphabeta/CD19-depleted stem cell transplant. The receptor source for this set is a boy aged 2-9 years with acute lymphoblastic leukemia, due to receive a stem cell transplant. Each CDR3 is given with its conserved first and last residue. The order of the fields is clone size, J gene, D gene, V gene, CDR3 DNA, CDR3 protein. A D gene is named only where the DNA matches it firmly. Rows give clone size only sometimes, using once, few, many, or a class for an expanded clone.

size: -; J: TRBJ2-1; D: TRBD2; V: TRBV30; DNA: TGTGCCTGGAGCCCTTATGGACTAGCGTACAATGAGCAGTTCTTC; CDR3: CAWSPYGLAYNEQFF
size: -; J: TRBJ1-1; D: TRBD1; V: TRBV27; DNA: TGTGCCAGCAGTCCTCAGACAGGGGTGAATTCTGAAGCTTTCTTT; CDR3: CASSPQTGVNSEAFF
size: many; J: TRBJ1-5; D: -; V: TRBV7-6; DNA: TGTGCCAGCAGCTTCCGGGACGATCAGCCCCAGCATTTT; CDR3: CASSFRDDQPQHF
size: -; J: TRBJ1-2; D: -; V: TRBV4-1; DNA: TGCGCCAGCAGCCGGGGGCTCGGTGGCTACACCTTC; CDR3: CASSRGLGGYTF
size: few; J: TRBJ2-1; D: -; V: TRBV20-1; DNA: TGCAGTGCTAGAGTGGGGGACGGTCGGTTCTTC; CDR3: CSARVGDGRFF
size: few; J: TRBJ2-5; D: -; V: TRBV3-1; DNA: TGTGCCAGCAGCCAAGTAGGTGCCCAGTACTTC; CDR3: CASSQVGAQYF
size: -; J: TRBJ2-3; D: TRBD2; V: TRBV20-1; DNA: TGCAGTGCTAGTCAACTAGCGGGAGCCCCCACAGATACGCAGTATTTT; CDR3: CSASQLAGAPTDTQYF
size: few; J: TRBJ1-5; D: TRBD1; V: TRBV5-6; DNA: TGTGCCAGCAGCTTGAGGACAGGGGCAGGGCAGCCCCAGCATTTT; CDR3: CASSLRTGAGQPQHF
size: many; J: TRBJ1-6; D: -; V: TRBV12-3/TRBV12-4; DNA: TGTGCCAGCAGTTTGGCCGGGTCCAATAATTCACCCCTCCACTTT; CDR3: CASSLAGSNNSPLHF
size: -; J: TRBJ2-3; D: TRBD1; V: TRBV28; DNA: TGTGCCAGCAGTTTAGTGGGACAGAGATCTAGCACAGATACGCAGTATTTT; CDR3: CASSLVGQRSSTDTQYF